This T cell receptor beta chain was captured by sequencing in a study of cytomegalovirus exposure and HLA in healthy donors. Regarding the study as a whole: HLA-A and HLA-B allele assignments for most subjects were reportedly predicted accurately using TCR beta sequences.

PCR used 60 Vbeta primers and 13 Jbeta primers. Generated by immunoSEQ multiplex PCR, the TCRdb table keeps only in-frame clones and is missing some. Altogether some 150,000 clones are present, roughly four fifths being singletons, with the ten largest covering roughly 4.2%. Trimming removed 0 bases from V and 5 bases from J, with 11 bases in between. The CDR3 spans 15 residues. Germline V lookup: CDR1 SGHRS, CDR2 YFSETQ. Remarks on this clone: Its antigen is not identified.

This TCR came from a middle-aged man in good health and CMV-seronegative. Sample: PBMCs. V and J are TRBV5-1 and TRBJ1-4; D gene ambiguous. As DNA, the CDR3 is TGCGCCAGCAGCTTGGCTCAGTATTCCAATGAAAAACTGTTTTTT. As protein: CASSLAQYSNEKLFF.